This T cell receptor (beta chain) came from a study of beta chain features in type 1 diabetes. The CDR3 is made up of 16 amino acids. Germline CDR1 reads GTSNPN; CDR2 reads SVGIG (reference sequence). V lost 2 bases to trimming and J lost 3 bases; unmatched junction nucleotides: 9. Blood was drawn once from each donor into heparinised tubes. The draws averaged about 120 mL. Stem cell-like memory, regulatory, central memory and naive CD4+ cells were sorted via CD45RO/CCR7/CD25/CD127/CD95/CD27. This clone was recorded a few times. Expressed TCRB transcripts were sequenced, since all the RNA that had been isolated was reverse transcribed. Sequencing of naive, central memory and regulatory T cell samples gave an average of around 3.8 million reads. Some clones are missing from TCRdb's copy, which holds only in-frame ones; the method was immunoSEQ multiplex PCR. The sample has about 180,000 clones, about 13% seen once.

V and J are TRBV30 and TRBJ2-7; 11 nucleotides agree with TRBD1. The sequencing input was central memory CD4+ T cells from blood. The receptor's source is a woman between 18 and 29 years old in good health. The CDR3 nucleotides are TGTGCCTGGAGTACCGGGACAGGGGGTACCCTCTACGAGCAGTACTTC. Translated: CAWSTGTGGTLYEQYF.